This T cell receptor beta chain was identified in a study of Ad26.COV2.S vaccination and SARS-CoV-2 variants. Turning to the study itself: Vaccine-arm donor from the placebo-controlled COV1001 Ad26.COV2.S trial. Donor got 5x10^10 or 1x10^11 viral particles of Ad26.COV2.S.

Described treatment: over 15 received Ad26.COV2.S at low or high dose, single or two shots; about five received placebo; per-sample allocation not given. Sampling occurred on day 63 after the first vaccine or placebo injection. Donation was by an adult aged 18-55 years who was in Boston. V lost 0 bases to trimming and J lost 1 base, with 12 bases between them. The CDR3 runs 16 residues. Germline CDR1 and CDR2: MGHRA and YSYEKL. Sequenced by immunoSEQ multiplex PCR; TCRdb stores in-frame clones only, minus some. The sample includes 500,000 or so clones, 89% of them seen just once. This sequence originates from a person between 18 and 59 years old who received the Ad26.COV2.S COVID-19 vaccine or a placebo. The gene calls are TRBV4-1 and TRBJ1-1, with D uncertain. The input for sequencing was peripheral blood, taken in a trial of Ad26.COV2.S vaccine versus placebo. CDR3 region: CASSQERSGRNTEAFF. CDR3 nucleotides: TGCGCCAGCAGCCAAGAGAGGTCCGGGAGGAACACTGAAGCTTTCTTT.